This entry concerns a single T cell receptor beta chain. Its antigen remains unknown. Germline V CDR1 and CDR2: WSHSY, SAAADI. This CDR3 has 15 residues. Trimming removed 3 bases from V and 6 bases from J; junction bases left unmatched: 7. Synthetic spike-ins, TCR analog templates, were added into each PCR. Libraries were prepared by immunoSEQ multiplex PCR; TCRdb keeps only in-frame clonotypes and omits some of them. The sample records 85,000 to 130,000 clones, around 93% being singletons. These data belong to a study of PD-L1 blockade in urothelial cancer. Study-wide results and caveats: Tumor-associated clones in the blood of durable-benefit patients grew more at 3 weeks.

The receptor's source is an elderly woman with urothelial cancer. Source: PBMCs, taken around atezolizumab (anti-PD-L1) treatment. The V gene is TRBV10-2, the J gene TRBJ1-5, with 8 bases aligning to TRBD1. The CDR3 is CASSEGQGVVQPQHF. As DNA, the CDR3 is TGCGCCAGCAGTGAAGGACAGGGTGTGGTTCAGCCCCAGCATTTT.